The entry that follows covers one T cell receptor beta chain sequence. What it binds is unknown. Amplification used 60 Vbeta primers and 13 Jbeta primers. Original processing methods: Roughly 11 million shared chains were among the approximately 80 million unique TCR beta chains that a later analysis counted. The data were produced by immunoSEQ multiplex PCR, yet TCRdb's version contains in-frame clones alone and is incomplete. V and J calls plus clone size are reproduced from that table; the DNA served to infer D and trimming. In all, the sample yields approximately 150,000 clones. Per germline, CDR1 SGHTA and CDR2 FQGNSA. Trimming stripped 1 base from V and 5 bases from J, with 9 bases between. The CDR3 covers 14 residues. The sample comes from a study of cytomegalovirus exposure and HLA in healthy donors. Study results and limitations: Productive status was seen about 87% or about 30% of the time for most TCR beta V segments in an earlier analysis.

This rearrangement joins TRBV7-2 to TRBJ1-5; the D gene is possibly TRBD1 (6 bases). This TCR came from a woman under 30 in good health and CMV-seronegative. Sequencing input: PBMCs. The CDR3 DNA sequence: TGTGCCAGCAGCTTAGGAGGACAGTATCAGCCCCAGCATTTT. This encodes CASSLGGQYQPQHF.